The present T cell receptor beta chain was sequenced within a study of low-dose radiotherapy and immunotherapy resistance in tumors. Study background: The study delivered 0.5 Gy per fraction every 2 weeks to Cohort 1, totaling 6.5 Gy. The study gave patients oral aspirin 300 mg daily for four cycles from cycle 1 day 1.

Covering alpha and beta chains, TRAV- and TRBV-specific primers were used for the first-strand cDNA. Amplification of TCRs used a constant-region primer and V-primer adapter for around 19 PCR cycles. TCRdb ran MiXCR on the reads and lists one entry per CDR3 protein. In the table there are 85,000 to 100,000 distinct CDR3 sequences, more than 8% of which are singletons. Time point given: before trial treatment. This clonotype was counted at least ten times. Germline CDR1 SQVTM, CDR2 ANQGSEA. The CDR3 is made up of 14 amino acids. The V and J genes are TRBV29-1 and TRBJ1-4; the D gene is possibly TRBD1 (5 bases). The specimen comprised PBMCs, sampled before treatment. The clonotype was recovered from a male donor with prostate cancer. The CDR3 DNA reads as TGCAGTGCCCGGGACGCCGGAACTAATGAAAAACTGTTTTTT. Protein sequence: CSARDAGTNEKLFF. The whole variable domain, filled in from reference TRBV29-1 and TRBJ1-4, reads SAVISQKPSRDICQRGTSLTIQCQVDSQVTMMFWYRQQPGQSLTLIATANQGSEATYESGFVIDKFPISRPNLTFSTLTVSNMSPEDSSIYLCSARDAGTNEKLFFGSGTQLSVL.